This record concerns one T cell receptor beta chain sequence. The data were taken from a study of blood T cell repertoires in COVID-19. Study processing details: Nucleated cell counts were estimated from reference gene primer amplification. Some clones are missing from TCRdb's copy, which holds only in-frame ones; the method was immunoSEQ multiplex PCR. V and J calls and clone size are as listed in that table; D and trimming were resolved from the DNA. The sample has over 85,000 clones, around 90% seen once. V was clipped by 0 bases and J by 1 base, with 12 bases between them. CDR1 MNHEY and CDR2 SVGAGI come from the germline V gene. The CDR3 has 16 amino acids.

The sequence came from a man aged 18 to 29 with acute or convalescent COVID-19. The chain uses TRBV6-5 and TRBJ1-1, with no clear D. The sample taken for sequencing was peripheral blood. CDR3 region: CASSYSGGFPNTEAFF. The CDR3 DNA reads TGTGCCAGCAGTTACTCTGGAGGGTTTCCGAACACTGAAGCTTTCTTT.